This T cell receptor (beta chain) originates from a study of T cells in localized non-small cell lung cancer. The data were produced by immunoSEQ multiplex PCR, yet TCRdb's version contains in-frame clones alone and is incomplete. Altogether over 3,500 clones are present, around two fifths being singletons, with the ten largest covering about 5.6%. Study-wide results and limits: Because only a single region of the tumor was sequenced, heterogeneity remains possible. The highest T cell clonality was in uninvolved adjacent lung, above tumor. Adjacent lung held a median 57 of the top 100 tumor clones.

This CDR3 has 16 residues. A note on this clone: What it binds is not known.

This material consisted of lung tumor tissue, taken before any cancer treatment. This receptor was obtained from a woman aged 35-75 years with stage I lung adenocarcinoma. The chain has TRBV12-2 and TRBJ2-1. TRBV12-2 is marked as a pseudogene. CDR3 in amino acids: CASRPAKGSSGNEQFF. The CDR3 DNA follows: TGTGCCAGTCGGCCTGCTAAGGGGAGTTCTGGGAATGAGCAGTTCTTC.